Below, 14 T cell receptor beta chains from the same sample are listed, as sequenced in a study of blood T cell repertoires in COVID-19. The assay was immunoSEQ multiplex PCR, and TCRdb's table has in-frame clones only and misses some. The sample holds about 190,000 clones, approximately 88% seen once. Input material: PBMCs or T cells enriched from blood (not recorded which). These receptors all come from a woman between 25 and 40 years old who had recovered from COVID-19.

V and J are TRBV19 and TRBJ2-5; TRBD1 aligns across 7 bases. This CDR3 has 12 residues. With V trimmed by 6 bases and J by 9 bases, 7 bases remained unmatched. Looked up from germline, CDR1 is LNHDA and CDR2 is SQIVND (reference sequence). CDR3 residues: CASSPDRAPQYF. CDR3 in DNA: TGTGCCAGTAGCCCAGACAGGGCCCCCCAGTACTTC.

This chain links TRBV27 with TRBJ2-2; 7 nucleotides agree with TRBD2. V shed 1 base, J shed 7 bases, and the junction held 9 bases outside the gene matches. The CDR3 length is 16 residues. CDR1 and CDR2 from the germline V gene are MNHEY and SMNVEV (reference sequence). CDR3 residues: CASSLLSSGVGGELFF. CDR3 DNA: TGTGCCAGCAGTTTATTGTCTAGCGGAGTTGGCGGGGAGCTGTTTTTT.

Turning to this clone: Other DNA sequences of this sample code for an identical CDR3. The gene calls are TRBV3-1 (or the pseudogene TRBV3-2) and TRBJ1-2; D remains ambiguous. The CDR3 is 13 amino acids. The V gene's germline CDR1 is LGHDT and CDR2 YNNKEL (reference sequence). V lost 0 bases and J 5 bases, leaving 7 bases between the germline ends. Here the CDR3 DNA reads TGTGCCAGCAGCCAAGATTCGGGGTATGGCTACACCTTC. Translating gives CASSQDSGYGYTF.

The J gene is TRBJ1-2, the V gene TRBV18, with D perhaps TRBD1 (5 bases). Germline loops: CDR1 KGHSH, CDR2 LQKENI. V gave up 2 bases and J gave up 4 bases, with 14 bases separating them. The CDR3 loop spans 15 amino acids. The CDR3 DNA reads TGTGCCAGCTCACCAACGGGCAGGGAAGGCTATGGCTACACCTTC. Residues: CASSPTGREGYGYTF.

The chain uses TRBV6-2 or TRBV6-3 and TRBJ2-1; D is ambiguous. The ends were cut back, 2 bases at V and 0 bases at J, with 5 bases in the middle. This CDR3 region has 14 residues. CDR1 is MNHEY, CDR2 SVGEGT, per germline. CDR3 nucleotide sequence: TGTGCCAGCAGTTACCACAGCTCCTACAATGAGCAGTTCTTC. Protein product: CASSYHSSYNEQFF.

V gene TRBV30 combines with J gene TRBJ2-7; 10 nucleotides line up with TRBD2. Losses at the gene ends were 4 bases for V and 4 bases for J; bases not matched to a gene: 1. The CDR3 loop spans 12 amino acids. Germline V lookup: CDR1 GTSNPN, CDR2 SVGIG (reference sequence). The CDR3 nucleotides are TGTGCCTGGACTAGCGGGAGATACGAGCAGTACTTC. Protein sequence: CAWTSGRYEQYF.

This clone was seen a single time. This chain joins TRBV19 and TRBJ2-5, with 10 bases matching TRBD1. The germline gives CDR1 LNHDA, CDR2 SQIVND (reference sequence). V gave up 7 bases and J gave up 5 bases; unmatched junction bases: 7. The CDR3 contains 14 residues. CDR3 residues: CASKMTGGLETQYF. The CDR3 DNA is TGTGCCAGTAAAATGACAGGGGGCTTGGAGACCCAGTACTTC.

This clone was picked up one time. J is TRBJ2-1 and V is TRBV5-1; D is possibly TRBD2 (6 bases). This CDR3 spans 17 amino acids. CDR1 SGHRS and CDR2 YFSETQ come from the germline V gene. V shed 5 bases and J shed 0 bases, with 18 bases lying between them. CDR3 DNA sequence: TGCGCCAGCAGTTTTGGGACTCTCCATAGCTCCTACAATGAGCAGTTCTTC. Protein sequence: CASSFGTLHSSYNEQFF.

V usage is TRBV5-4 and J usage is TRBJ1-5; D is unresolved. CDR3 size: 17 residues. Trimming removed 5 bases at V and 2 bases at J, with 20 bases between. Germline lookup yields CDR1 SGHNT and CDR2 YYREEE (reference sequence). For the CDR3, the DNA is TGTGCCAGCAGTCTGACGGGAGGGTCGATACGCAATCAGCCCCAGCATTTT. Protein product: CASSLTGGSIRNQPQHF. Filled out from reference TRBV5-4 and TRBJ1-5, the complete variable domain reads ETGVTQSPTHLIKTRGQQVTLRCSSQSGHNTVSWYQQALGQGPQFIFQYYREEENGRGNFPPRFSGLQFPNYSSELNVNALELDDSALYLCASSLTGGSIRNQPQHFGDGTRLSIL.

This chain links TRBV29-1 with TRBJ1-5; TRBD1 agrees at 8 bases. With 5 bases clipped from V and 4 bases from J, the junction kept 1 base outside the gene matches. This CDR3 is built from 12 residues. Germline values: CDR1 SQVTM, CDR2 ANQGSEA. CDR3 loop: CSVQGANQPQHF. The CDR3 DNA reads TGCAGCGTTCAGGGGGCGAATCAGCCCCAGCATTTT.

The chain couples TRBV24-1 to TRBJ2-1; 9 positions match TRBD1. The CDR3 extends over 16 amino acids. V lost 6 bases, J lost 0 bases, and 5 bases stayed unmatched. Germline V gene data show CDR1 as KGHDR and CDR2 as SFDVKD. The CDR3 nucleotides read TGTGCCACCAGTCCGACAGGGGGTTTCTCCTACAATGAGCAGTTCTTC. Its protein product is CATSPTGGFSYNEQFF.

This clone was detected only a few times. J is TRBJ1-4 and V is TRBV2; possible D gene TRBD1, 5 bases. The CDR3 covers 15 residues. Trimming took 3 bases from V and 6 from J, leaving 14 bases between them. The germline V gene encodes CDR1 SNHLY and CDR2 FYNNEI. CDR3 sequence (DNA): TGTGCCAGCAGTGACGGCCTCGGGGGGTATGAAAAACTGTTTTTT. Amino acid sequence: CASSDGLGGYEKLFF.

The V gene is TRBV11-2, the J gene TRBJ2-7, with TRBD1 matching 7 bases. With V trimmed by 3 bases and J by 4 bases, 3 bases remained unmatched. Germline V CDR1 and CDR2: SGHAT, FQNNGV. This CDR3 contains 13 residues. In DNA, the CDR3 is TGTGCCAGCAGCTTGGCCAGGGGGTACGAGCAGTACTTC. Protein: CASSLARGYEQYF.

CDR3 amino acids: CASSLATYPQNTEAFF. In DNA, the CDR3 is TGTGCCAGCAGCTTAGCGACCTACCCACAGAATACTGAAGCTTTCTTT. The genes are TRBV7-8 and TRBJ1-1; D gene uncertain. The germline V gene encodes CDR1 SGHVS and CDR2 FQNEAQ. Trimming left V 0 bases short and J 5 bases short, with 16 bases between. The CDR3 is made up of 16 amino acids.